Below, 16 T cell receptor beta chains from the same sample are listed, as sequenced in a study of blood T cell repertoires in COVID-19. Only in-frame clones appear in the TCRdb table, and some are missing; sequencing was by immunoSEQ multiplex PCR. The data contain over 4,000 clones, around 73% of them singletons. Material: peripheral blood. These receptors originate from a human donor with active or convalescent COVID-19. The donor label of this sample is uncertain.

This rearrangement joins TRBV27 to TRBJ2-2, with 11 positions matching TRBD2. The ends lost 1 base at V and 7 bases at J; junction bases unmatched: 5. The germline V gene encodes CDR1 MNHEY and CDR2 SMNVEV (reference sequence). The CDR3 contains 16 residues. The CDR3 protein is CASSLLLAGVYGELFF. CDR3 DNA: TGTGCCAGCAGTTTATTACTAGCGGGAGTATACGGGGAGCTGTTTTTT.

The chain links TRBV7-9 to TRBJ2-7; D uncertain. Germline assignment: CDR1 SEHNR and CDR2 FQNEAQ (reference sequence). The CDR3 length is 12 residues. V lost 2 bases and J 3 bases, leaving 5 bases between the germline ends. The CDR3 DNA is TGTGCCAGCAGCTTACACAGCTACGAGCAGTACTTC. It is translated as CASSLHSYEQYF.

This clone counts as medium-sized. The chain recombines TRBV5-8 with TRBJ2-7, with D unclear. Germline V gene sequence: CDR1 SGHTS, CDR2 YDEGEE. V lost 6 bases and J 7 bases, leaving 20 bases between the germline ends. CDR3 length equals 14 residues. The CDR3: CASTFIRGPSEQYF. The CDR3 nucleotides read TGTGCCAGCACCTTTATCCGCGGTCCTTCGGAGCAGTACTTC. Together with reference TRBV5-8 and TRBJ2-7, the CDR3 gives the full variable domain: EAGVTQSPTHLIKTRGQQATLRCSPISGHTSVYWYQQALGLGLQFLLWYDEGEERNRGNFPPRFSGRQFPNYSSELNVNALELEDSALYLCASTFIRGPSEQYFGPGTRLTVT.

CDR3 residues: CATSESRQGGYGYTF. CDR3 nucleotides: TGTGCCACCAGTGAAAGCCGACAGGGAGGCTATGGCTACACCTTC. V usage is TRBV24-1 and J usage is TRBJ1-2; TRBD1 agrees at 7 bases. CDR3 length equals 15 residues. Germline CDR1 and CDR2: KGHDR and SFDVKD. With 4 bases clipped from V and 4 bases from J, the junction kept 8 bases outside the gene matches.

The chain recombines TRBV6-2 or TRBV6-3 with TRBJ1-2; 8 bases match TRBD1. This CDR3 comprises 13 residues. Trimming removed 4 bases from V and 8 bases from J; junction bases left unmatched: 6. Germline V lookup: CDR1 MNHEY, CDR2 SVGEGT. CDR3 region: CASSSGQGRGYTF. The CDR3 nucleotides read TGTGCCAGCAGTTCCGGACAGGGCCGAGGCTACACCTTC.

This chain links TRBV5-1 with TRBJ2-5; D not resolved. The germline V and J ends were trimmed by 0 bases and 1 base, with 10 bases remaining between them. Germline V gene sequence: CDR1 SGHRS, CDR2 YFSETQ. The CDR3 spans 15 residues. The CDR3: CASSLALTPQETQYF. CDR3 sequence (DNA): TGCGCCAGCAGCTTGGCCTTAACTCCCCAAGAGACCCAGTACTTC.

This clone was observed a few times. The chain uses TRBV7-9 and TRBJ2-7; possibly TRBD2 for D (6 bases). The CDR3 extends over 12 amino acids. CDR1 and CDR2 (germline): SEHNR, FQNEAQ (reference sequence). Trimming left V 2 bases short and J 5 bases short, with 7 bases between. The CDR3 loop reads CASSLTGDEQYF. The CDR3 DNA reads TGTGCCAGCAGCTTAACGGGGGACGAGCAGTACTTC.

V is TRBV9 and J is TRBJ2-5; D perhaps matches TRBD2 (6 bases). V lost 0 bases and J 3 bases, leaving 9 bases between the germline ends. Looked up from germline, CDR1 is SGDLS and CDR2 is YYNGEE. The CDR3 length is 14 residues. In DNA form, the CDR3 reads TGTGCCAGCAGCGTAGGCGTAGCGGAAGAGACCCAGTACTTC. It specifies CASSVGVAEETQYF.

The chain carries TRBV21-1 and TRBJ2-1; TRBD2, the table's D call, was not compared with the DNA. TRBV21-1 counts as a pseudogene. This CDR3 region has 23 residues. CDR3 in amino acids: CASSKVGGLAGGLPVRNYNEQFF. The CDR3 region has the DNA TGTGCCAGCAGCAAAGTAGGGGGACTAGCGGGAGGCCTACCCGTCCGTAACTACAATGAGCAGTTCTTC.

V usage is TRBV15 and J usage is TRBJ2-3, with D possibly TRBD2 on 6 matching bases. V lost 3 bases and J 5 bases, leaving 24 bases between the germline ends. This CDR3 has 18 residues. Germline V CDR1 and CDR2: LNHNV, YYDKDF (reference sequence). The CDR3: CATSSGPPGLPREDTQYF. The DNA of the CDR3 is TGTGCCACCAGCAGCGGGCCCCCGGGACTCCCGCGAGAAGATACGCAGTATTTT.

The CDR3 DNA sequence: TGTGCCAGCAGCTTAGTGGGGGCTAGGGATACGCAGTATTTT. Translated, it gives CASSLVGARDTQYF. This chain links TRBV11-3 with TRBJ2-3, with a possible D match to TRBD1 (6 bases). V was shortened by 1 base and J by 6 bases, with 11 bases between the two germline ends. The CDR3 contains 14 residues. The germline V gene has CDR1 SGHNT and CDR2 YENEEA.

The chain has TRBV6-5 and TRBJ1-1, with a weak D call TRBD1 (5 bases). Germline V gives CDR1 MNHEY, CDR2 SVGAGI. The CDR3 is made up of 16 amino acids. Trimming removed 4 bases at V and 4 bases at J, with 19 bases between. This CDR3 is CASSSGRRGSGTEAFF. In DNA form, the CDR3 reads TGTGCCAGCAGTTCAGGCAGAAGGGGATCGGGCACTGAAGCTTTCTTT.

The CDR3 coding sequence is TGTGCCAGCATCAGCGGGGGCACAGAGTACGAGCAGTACTTC. Translation gives CASISGGTEYEQYF. The chain employs TRBV6-5 and TRBJ2-7; 8 bases match TRBD2. V dropped 7 bases and J dropped 4; count of bases not matched to a gene: 9. The CDR3 consists of 14 residues. Looked up from germline, CDR1 is MNHEY and CDR2 is SVGAGI.

V usage is TRBV11-2 and J usage is TRBJ2-1; 11 bases agree with TRBD2. Germline V CDR1 and CDR2: SGHAT, FQNNGV. J was trimmed by 3 bases and V by 2 bases; bases with no gene match: 3. The CDR3 is 16 residues long. CDR3 bases: TGTGCCAGCAGCTTACTAGCGGGAGGACTCTACAATGAGCAGTTCTTC. It is translated as CASSLLAGGLYNEQFF.

The chain combines TRBV9 with TRBJ2-7, with 8 bases identical to TRBD1. CDR1 is SGDLS, CDR2 YYNGEE, per germline. The length of the CDR3 is 15 residues. V lost 2 bases, J lost 2 bases, and 6 bases stayed unmatched. CDR3 DNA: TGTGCCAGCAGCGTCGGACAGGGCCCCCCCTACGAGCAGTACTTC. Protein sequence: CASSVGQGPPYEQYF.

The J gene is TRBJ2-3, the V gene TRBV19; 12 bases match TRBD2. CDR1 is LNHDA, CDR2 SQIVND, per germline (reference sequence). This CDR3 comprises 16 residues. Losses at the gene ends were 5 bases for V and 3 bases for J; bases not matched to a gene: 6. The CDR3 spells CASSLGLAGLTDTQYF. Here the CDR3 DNA reads TGTGCCAGTAGTCTCGGACTAGCGGGACTGACAGATACGCAGTATTTT.